The next 12 T cell receptor beta chains were all read from a single sample in a study of cytomegalovirus exposure and HLA in healthy donors. 60 Vbeta and 13 Jbeta primers were used in PCR. Method: immunoSEQ multiplex PCR; TCRdb's copy keeps in-frame clones and lacks some. The data contain 60,000 to 65,000 clones, roughly 80% of them singletons. Sample: PBMCs. These receptors all come from a woman aged 40 to 50 in good health and CMV-seropositive.

The rearrangement joins TRBV6-1 to TRBJ1-1, with TRBD1 matching 9 bases. The CDR3 sequence is 12 residues long. Germline V gene lookup returns CDR1 MNHNS and CDR2 SASEGT. Unmatched junction bases numbered 5, after V lost 5 bases and J lost 10 bases. CDR3 DNA: TGTGCCAGCAGTAGGACAGGGGATTTAGCTTTCTTT. It codes for CASSRTGDLAFF.

This chain links TRBV10-1 with TRBJ2-2; 9 positions agree with TRBD2. This CDR3 region has 15 residues. CDR1 and CDR2 (germline): WNHNN, SYGVQD (reference sequence). With V trimmed by 5 bases and J by 6 bases, 7 bases remained unmatched. The CDR3: CASSNPAGGSGELFF. DNA of the CDR3: TGCGCCAGCAGTAATCCAGCGGGGGGCTCCGGGGAGCTGTTTTTT.

This sequence joins TRBV12-5 and TRBJ2-7; TRBD1 matches 7 bases. CDR1 LGHNT and CDR2 FRNRAP come from the germline V gene. The CDR3 contains 13 residues. With 7 bases clipped from V and 8 bases from J, the junction kept 11 bases outside the gene matches. The CDR3 sequence: CASASDRKVQQYF. The CDR3 region has the DNA TGTGCTAGTGCCTCGGACAGGAAGGTTCAGCAGTACTTC.

The rearrangement joins TRBV4-1 to TRBJ2-3, with D unresolved. CDR1 is MGHRA, CDR2 YSYEKL, per germline. This CDR3 comprises 14 residues. V lost 7 bases, J lost 2 bases, and 13 bases lay in between. The CDR3 coding sequence is TGCGCCAGCAAAAACGACCAGGCCACAGATACGCAGTATTTT. It yields the protein CASKNDQATDTQYF.

This clone was seen a handful of times. V and J are TRBV19 and TRBJ1-1; no reliable D call. The V end lost 5 bases, the J end lost 5 bases, and 12 bases lay between the germline ends. Per germline, CDR1 LNHDA and CDR2 SQIVND (reference sequence). The CDR3 extends over 13 amino acids. CDR3 DNA sequence: TGTGCCAGTAGTTCCACAGCGGCGACTGAAGCTTTCTTT. Protein product: CASSSTAATEAFF. The complete variable domain, with remaining parts taken from reference TRBV19 and TRBJ1-1, reads DGGITQSPKYLFRKEGQNVTLSCEQNLNHDAMYWYRQDPGQGLRLIYYSQIVNDFQKGDIAEGYSVSREKKESFPLTVTSAQKNPTAFYLCASSSTAATEAFFGQGTRLTVV.

The rearrangement links TRBV5-1 to TRBJ1-2; 9 nucleotides match TRBD1. Germline V CDR1 and CDR2: SGHRS, YFSETQ. With V trimmed by 0 bases and J by 6 bases, 3 bases remained unmatched. The length of the CDR3 is 14 residues. In DNA form, the CDR3 reads TGCGCCAGCAGCTTGGCACAGGGGGCCAATGGCTACACCTTC. It yields the protein CASSLAQGANGYTF.

The chain employs TRBV4-2 and TRBJ2-1, with D unclear. There are 14 residues in the CDR3. The germline gives CDR1 LGHNA, CDR2 YNFKEQ. V was cut by 2 bases and J by 1 base, with 6 bases left in between. The CDR3 nucleotides read TGTGCCAGCAGCCAACCCCTGTCCTACAATGAGCAGTTCTTC. Translated: CASSQPLSYNEQFF.

As concerns this clone: Other DNA sequences in the same sample also yield this CDR3. The V call is TRBV2, the J call TRBJ1-2, with D unclear. The V gene lost 2 bases and the J gene lost 5 bases, with 3 bases spanning the gap. There are 11 residues in the CDR3. The germline gives CDR1 SNHLY, CDR2 FYNNEI. The CDR3 region is CASSERYGYTF. The CDR3 coding sequence is TGTGCCAGCAGTGAACGGTATGGCTACACCTTC.

This clone was counted only a few times. The rearrangement uses TRBV19 and TRBJ1-1; D uncertain. Germline V lookup: CDR1 LNHDA, CDR2 SQIVND (reference sequence). The CDR3 is 15 residues long. The ends were cut back, 9 bases at V and 4 bases at J, with 21 bases in the middle. CDR3 sequence (DNA): TGTGCCAGCTTTACCGCTACCCACGCGGTCACTGAAGCTTTCTTT. It specifies CASFTATHAVTEAFF.

V is TRBV29-1 and J is TRBJ2-1, with 12 bases aligning to TRBD1. Germline-derived CDR1 and CDR2 are SQVTM and ANQGSEA. This CDR3 has 15 residues. The V and J ends lost 3 bases and 10 bases, in that order; junction bases with no gene match: 10. CDR3 sequence (DNA): TGCAGCGTTGATCCGGGACAGGGGGCTTGGAACGAGCAGTTCTTC. It codes for CSVDPGQGAWNEQFF.

This rearrangement joins TRBV12-5 to TRBJ1-1, with D perhaps TRBD1 (5 bases). Per the germline V gene, CDR1 is LGHNT and CDR2 is FRNRAP. V lost 3 bases and J 4 bases, leaving 9 bases between the germline ends. CDR3 length: 13 residues. CDR3 DNA: TGTGCTAGTGGTTTTTGGGGCAGCACTGAAGCTTTCTTT. This encodes CASGFWGSTEAFF.

This chain connects TRBV4-1 to TRBJ1-2; D call uncertain. CDR3 length: 14 residues. Germline loops: CDR1 MGHRA, CDR2 YSYEKL. V lost 1 base, J lost 4 bases, and 10 bases lay in between. DNA of the CDR3: TGCGCCAGCAGCCAAGGAGGAGGGTCCTATGGCTACACCTTC. Protein: CASSQGGGSYGYTF.